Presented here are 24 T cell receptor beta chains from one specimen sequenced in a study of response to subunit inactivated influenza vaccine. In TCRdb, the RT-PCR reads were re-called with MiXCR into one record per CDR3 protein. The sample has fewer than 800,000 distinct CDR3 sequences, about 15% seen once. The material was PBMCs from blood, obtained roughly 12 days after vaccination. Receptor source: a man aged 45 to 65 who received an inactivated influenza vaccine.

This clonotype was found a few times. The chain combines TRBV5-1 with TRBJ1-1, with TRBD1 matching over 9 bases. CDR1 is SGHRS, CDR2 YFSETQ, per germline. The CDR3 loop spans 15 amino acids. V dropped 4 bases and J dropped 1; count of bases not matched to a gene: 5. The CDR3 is CASSPGQGRNTEAFF. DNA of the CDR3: TGCGCCAGCAGCCCGGGACAGGGTAGGAACACTGAAGCTTTCTTT.

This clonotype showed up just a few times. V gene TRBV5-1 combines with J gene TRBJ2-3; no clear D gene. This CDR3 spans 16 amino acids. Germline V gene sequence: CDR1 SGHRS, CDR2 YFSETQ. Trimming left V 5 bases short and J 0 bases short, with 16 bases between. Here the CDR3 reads CASSRALIGSTDTQYF. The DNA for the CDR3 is TGCGCCAGCAGTCGGGCCCTGATAGGTAGCACAGATACGCAGTATTTT.

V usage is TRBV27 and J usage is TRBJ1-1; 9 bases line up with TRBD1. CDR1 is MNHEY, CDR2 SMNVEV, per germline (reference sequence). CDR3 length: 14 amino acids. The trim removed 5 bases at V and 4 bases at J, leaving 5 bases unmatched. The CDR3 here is CASSQQGASTEAFF. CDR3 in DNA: TGTGCCAGCAGTCAACAGGGGGCAAGCACTGAAGCTTTCTTT.

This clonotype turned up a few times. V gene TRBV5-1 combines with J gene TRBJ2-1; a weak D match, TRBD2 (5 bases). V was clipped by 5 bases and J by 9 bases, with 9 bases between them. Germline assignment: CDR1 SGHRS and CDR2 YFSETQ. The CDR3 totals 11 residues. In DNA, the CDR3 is TGCGCCAGCAGAGGAGGAGCTGAGCAGTTCTTC. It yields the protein CASRGGAEQFF. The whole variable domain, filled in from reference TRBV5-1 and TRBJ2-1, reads KAGVTQTPRYLIKTRGQQVTLSCSPISGHRSVSWYQQTPGQGLQFLFEYFSETQRNKGNFPGRFSGRQFSNSRSEMNVSTLELGDSALYLCASRGGAEQFFGPGTRLTVL.

CDR3 protein: CASSAPSGPSYNEQFF. The CDR3 DNA is TGTGCCAGCAGCGCACCTAGCGGGCCCTCCTACAATGAGCAGTTCTTC. V is TRBV9 and J is TRBJ2-1; 8 nucleotides line up with TRBD2. Germline V gene data show CDR1 as SGDLS and CDR2 as YYNGEE. With V trimmed by 3 bases and J by 0 bases, 5 bases remained unmatched. There are 16 residues in the CDR3.

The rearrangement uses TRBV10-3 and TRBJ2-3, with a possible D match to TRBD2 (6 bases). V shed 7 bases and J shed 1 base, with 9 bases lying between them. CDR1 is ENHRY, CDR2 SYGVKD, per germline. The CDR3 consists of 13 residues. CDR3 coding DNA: TGTGCCATCAAAGGAGGGGGCACAGATACGCAGTATTTT. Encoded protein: CAIKGGGTDTQYF.

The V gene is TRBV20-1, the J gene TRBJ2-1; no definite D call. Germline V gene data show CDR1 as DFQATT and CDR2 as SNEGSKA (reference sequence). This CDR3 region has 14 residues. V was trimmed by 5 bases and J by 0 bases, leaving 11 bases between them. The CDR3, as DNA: TGCAGTGCTGACGACCGTAGCTCCTACAATGAGCAGTTCTTC. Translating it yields CSADDRSSYNEQFF.

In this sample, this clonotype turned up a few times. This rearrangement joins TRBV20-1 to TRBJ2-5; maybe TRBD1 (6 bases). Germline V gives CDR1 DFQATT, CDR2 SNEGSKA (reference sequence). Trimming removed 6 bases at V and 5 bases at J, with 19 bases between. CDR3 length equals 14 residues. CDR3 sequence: CSAQGLETGETQYF. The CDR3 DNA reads TGCAGTGCCCAGGGGTTGGAGACGGGGGAGACCCAGTACTTC.

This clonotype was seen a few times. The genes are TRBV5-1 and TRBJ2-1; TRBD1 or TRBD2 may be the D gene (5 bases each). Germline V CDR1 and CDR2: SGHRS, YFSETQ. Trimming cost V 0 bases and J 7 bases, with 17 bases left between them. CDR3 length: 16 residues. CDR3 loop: CASSLVPGVGGNEQFF. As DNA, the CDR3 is TGCGCCAGCAGCTTGGTTCCCGGAGTTGGGGGAAATGAGCAGTTCTTC.

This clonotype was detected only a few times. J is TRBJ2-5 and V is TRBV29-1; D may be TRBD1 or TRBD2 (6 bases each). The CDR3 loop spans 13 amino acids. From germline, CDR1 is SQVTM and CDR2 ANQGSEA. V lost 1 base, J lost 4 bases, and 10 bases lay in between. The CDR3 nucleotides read TGCAGCGTTGAAGGGGGGGCAGGAGAGACCCAGTACTTC. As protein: CSVEGGAGETQYF.

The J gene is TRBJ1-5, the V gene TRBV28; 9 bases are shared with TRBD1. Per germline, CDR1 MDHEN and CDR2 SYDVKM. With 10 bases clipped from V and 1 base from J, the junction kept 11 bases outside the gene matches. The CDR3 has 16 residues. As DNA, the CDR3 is TGTGCCACCGAAATAGTGGGACAGGGAAGCAATCAGCCCCAGCATTTT. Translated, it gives CATEIVGQGSNQPQHF. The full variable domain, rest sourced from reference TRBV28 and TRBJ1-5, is DVKVTQSSRYLVKRTGEKVFLECVQDMDHENMFWYRQDPGLGLRLIYFSYDVKMKEKGDIPEGYSVSREKKERFSLILESASTNQTSMYLCATEIVGQGSNQPQHFGDGTRLSIL.

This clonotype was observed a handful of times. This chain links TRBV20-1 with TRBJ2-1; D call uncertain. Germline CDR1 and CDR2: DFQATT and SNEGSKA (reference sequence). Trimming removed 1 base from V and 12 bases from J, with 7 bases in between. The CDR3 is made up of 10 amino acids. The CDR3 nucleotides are TGCAGTGCTAGAGTGTCGGCGCAGTTCTTC. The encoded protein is CSARVSAQFF.

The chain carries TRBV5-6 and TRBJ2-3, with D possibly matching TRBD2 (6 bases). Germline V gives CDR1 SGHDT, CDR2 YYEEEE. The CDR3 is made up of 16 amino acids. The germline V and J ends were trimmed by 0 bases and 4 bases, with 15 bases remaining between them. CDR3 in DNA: TGTGCCAGCAGCTTGGCGGGGGTCAAGATGGCAGATACGCAGTATTTT. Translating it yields CASSLAGVKMADTQYF.

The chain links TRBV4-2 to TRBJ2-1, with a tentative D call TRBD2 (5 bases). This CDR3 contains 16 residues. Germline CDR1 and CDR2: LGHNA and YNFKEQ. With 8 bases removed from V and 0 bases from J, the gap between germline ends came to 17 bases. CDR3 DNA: TGTGCCAGCGGCCCCGGACTGTTGAGCTCCTACAATGAGCAGTTCTTC. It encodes CASGPGLLSSYNEQFF.

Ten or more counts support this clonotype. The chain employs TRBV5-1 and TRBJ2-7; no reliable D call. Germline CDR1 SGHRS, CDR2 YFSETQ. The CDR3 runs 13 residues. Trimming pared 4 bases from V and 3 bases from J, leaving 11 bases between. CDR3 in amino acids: CASSSEWLYEQYF. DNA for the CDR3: TGCGCCAGCAGCAGCGAATGGCTCTACGAGCAGTACTTC.

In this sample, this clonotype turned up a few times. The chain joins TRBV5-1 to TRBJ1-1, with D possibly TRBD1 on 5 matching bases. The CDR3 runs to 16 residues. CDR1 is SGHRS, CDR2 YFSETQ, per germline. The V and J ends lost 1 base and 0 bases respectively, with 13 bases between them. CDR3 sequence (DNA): TGCGCCAGCAGCTTGACTCAAGGGGCAATGAACACTGAAGCTTTCTTT. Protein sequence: CASSLTQGAMNTEAFF.

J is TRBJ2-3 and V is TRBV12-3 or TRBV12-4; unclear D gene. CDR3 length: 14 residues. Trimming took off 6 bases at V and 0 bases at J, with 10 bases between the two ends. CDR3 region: CASSPISSTDTQYF. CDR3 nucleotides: TGTGCCAGCAGCCCCATTTCTAGCACAGATACGCAGTATTTT.

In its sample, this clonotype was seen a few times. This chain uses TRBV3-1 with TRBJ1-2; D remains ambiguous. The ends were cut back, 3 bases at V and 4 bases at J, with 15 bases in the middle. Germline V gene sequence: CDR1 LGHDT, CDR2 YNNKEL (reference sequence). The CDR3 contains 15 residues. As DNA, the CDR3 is TGTGCCAGCAGCCACGCGTTTGCAACGGTCTATGGCTACACCTTC. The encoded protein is CASSHAFATVYGYTF.

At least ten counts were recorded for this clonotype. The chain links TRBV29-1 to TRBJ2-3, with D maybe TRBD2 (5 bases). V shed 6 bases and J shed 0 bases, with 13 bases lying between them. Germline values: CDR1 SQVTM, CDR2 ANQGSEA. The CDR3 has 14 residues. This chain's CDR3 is CSVGGISSTDTQYF. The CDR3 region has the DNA TGCAGCGTAGGAGGAATCTCTAGCACAGATACGCAGTATTTT.

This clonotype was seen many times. This CDR3 is CSARGGSSYSGNTIYF. CDR3 nucleotide sequence: TGCAGTGCTAGGGGAGGATCCTCCTACTCTGGAAACACCATATATTTT. V usage is TRBV20-1 and J usage is TRBJ1-3, with no clear D. V shed 3 bases and J shed 0 bases, with 15 bases lying between them. This CDR3 comprises 16 residues. Looked up from germline, CDR1 is DFQATT and CDR2 is SNEGSKA (reference sequence).

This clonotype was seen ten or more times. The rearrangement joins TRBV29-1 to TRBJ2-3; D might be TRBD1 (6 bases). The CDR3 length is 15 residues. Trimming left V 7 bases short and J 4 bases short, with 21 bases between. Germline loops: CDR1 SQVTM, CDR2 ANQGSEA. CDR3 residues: CSGASGARGADTQYF. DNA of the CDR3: TGCAGCGGGGCCTCAGGGGCCCGAGGGGCAGATACGCAGTATTTT.

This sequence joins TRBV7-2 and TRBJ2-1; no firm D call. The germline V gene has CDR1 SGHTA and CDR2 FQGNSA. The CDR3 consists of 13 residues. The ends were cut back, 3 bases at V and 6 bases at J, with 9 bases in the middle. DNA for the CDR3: TGTGCCAGCAGCTTCCGGGCCCGCAATGAGCAGTTCTTC. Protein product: CASSFRARNEQFF.

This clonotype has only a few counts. CDR3 bases: TGCAGCGTTGCTCTGGGGAACACTGAAGCTTTCTTT. It is translated as CSVALGNTEAFF. The rearrangement uses TRBV29-1 and TRBJ1-1; unclear D gene. Trimming stripped 4 bases from V and 1 base from J, with 7 bases between. The CDR3 extends over 12 amino acids. The germline V gene encodes CDR1 SQVTM and CDR2 ANQGSEA.

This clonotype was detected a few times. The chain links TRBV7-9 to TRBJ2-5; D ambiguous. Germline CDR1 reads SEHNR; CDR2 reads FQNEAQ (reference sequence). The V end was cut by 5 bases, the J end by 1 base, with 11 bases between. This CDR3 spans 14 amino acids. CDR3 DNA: TGTGCCAGCAGCCTCTCGACTTCCCAAGAGACCCAGTACTTC. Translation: CASSLSTSQETQYF.